This TCR beta chain was observed in a study of blood T cell repertoires in COVID-19. Study background: Material from acute and convalescent COVID-19 was sourced from the United States, Italy and Spain.

CDR3 length: 16 residues. Germline loops: CDR1 KGHDR, CDR2 SFDVKD. Trimming cost V 3 bases and J 4 bases; bases outside gene matches: 4. TCRdb's copy holds only in-frame clones and misses some; the assay was immunoSEQ multiplex PCR. The sample lists a few hundred thousand clones; 65% to 85% were seen once. This study enrolled people aged 18 to 89 from approximately 24 US geographic areas. Clinical history as reported by participants underpinned cohort assignment. Before being deemed recovered, Cohort 3 donors had two negative PCRs, clearance, or symptom resolution. This sequence joins TRBV24-1 and TRBJ2-3; 12 bases line up with TRBD2. The sequenced material came from PBMCs or T cells enriched from blood (not recorded which). This sequence originates from a woman in her forties who had recovered from COVID-19. CDR3 loop: CATSDPSGRVSDTQYF. DNA for the CDR3: TGTGCCACCAGTGATCCTAGCGGGAGGGTGTCAGATACGCAGTATTTT.